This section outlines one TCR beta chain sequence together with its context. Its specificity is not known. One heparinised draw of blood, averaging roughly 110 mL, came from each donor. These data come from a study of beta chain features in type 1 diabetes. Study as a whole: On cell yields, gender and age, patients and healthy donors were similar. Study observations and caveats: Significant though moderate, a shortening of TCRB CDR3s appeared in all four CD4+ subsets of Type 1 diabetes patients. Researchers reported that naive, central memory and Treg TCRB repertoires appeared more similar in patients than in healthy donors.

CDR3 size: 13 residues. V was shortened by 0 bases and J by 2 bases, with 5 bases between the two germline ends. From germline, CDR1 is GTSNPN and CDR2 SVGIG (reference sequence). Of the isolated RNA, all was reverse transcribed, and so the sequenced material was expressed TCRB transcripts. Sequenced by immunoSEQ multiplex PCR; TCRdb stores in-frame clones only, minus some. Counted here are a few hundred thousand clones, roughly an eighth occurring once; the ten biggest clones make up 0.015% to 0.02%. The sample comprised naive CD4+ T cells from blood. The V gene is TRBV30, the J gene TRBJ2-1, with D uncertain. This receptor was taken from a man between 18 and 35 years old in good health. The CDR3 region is CAWSVLAYNEQFF. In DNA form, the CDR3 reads TGTGCCTGGAGTGTATTAGCCTACAATGAGCAGTTCTTC.